This TCR beta chain was found in a study of radiation and T cells in renal cell carcinoma (dated by TCRdb to the early 2020s). At the level of the whole study: Samples were obtained from a clinical trial, in which 15 Gy stereotactic body radiation therapy was delivered to primary renal cell carcinomas and nephrectomy was performed 4 weeks later. Across all 53 samples, several million unique CDR3 nucleotide sequences encoding some 3,000,000 unique CDR3 amino acid sequences were identified. In total, approximately 53 samples underwent TCR beta sequencing: roughly 26 tumors plus 27 peripheral blood samples. On the study overall, not on this receptor specifically: Because no pretreatment tumor biopsies were available, whether clonotypes were present in the tumor at baseline could not be determined. Blood repertoire dynamics were not followed beyond 4 weeks after treatment. Effects of radiation dose or scheduling on the TCR repertoire could not be addressed with the single-armed trial design. Top tumor clonotypes rose in blood from baseline to 2 weeks post-radiation, then contracted by 4 weeks, suggesting transient expansion of tumor-resident clones.

The time point label of this sample denotes: baseline pretreatment blood. Read against the paper, the sample's treatment or condition label means: 15 Gy SBRT to primary tumor, nephrectomy 4 weeks later. To track tumor-enriched clonotypes, serial peripheral blood was sampled from radiation-treated patients at baseline and at 2 weeks and 4 weeks after SBRT. Every patient had renal cell carcinoma of clear cell pathology. The QIAamp DNA Blood Mini Kit (Qiagen) was used to prepare genomic DNA for TCR sequencing. The analyses included only samples that passed all quality control checks. The sample holds a few counts of this clone. No cognate antigen has been identified for it. The record has no base qualities; no much larger clone is one base away. The immunoSEQ kit was used, according to the manufacturer's recommendations, to generate TCR beta libraries from genomic DNA. To prepare the libraries, a first multiplex PCR with proprietary primers was run, followed by a second PCR that added unique barcodes, and a bead cleanup was done after each round. Each sample batch included a kit-provided positive control reaction and a negative control reaction. The final libraries were assessed on an Agilent 4200 TapeStation D1000 ScreenTape, pooled by volume, and quantified by qPCR. An Illumina NextSeq500 fitted with a MidOutput 150-cycle cartridge performed the sequencing, running 156 Read1 cycles and 15 Index1 cycles with the kit's custom primers. The pooled library was loaded at approximately 1 pM with an approximately 22% PhiX control spike-in. Per the source publication's procedure: Vendor-processed data were analyzed in R, and a clonotype was defined as all T cells sharing the same CDR3 nucleotide sequence. For clone abundance analyses, frequencies were normalized to the 10,000 most abundant clones in each sample. Public T cell clones, which averaged fewer than five per sample, were removed prior to analysis. A difference in abundance of at least 32-fold between compartments was used to define tumor-enriched and baseline blood-enriched clonotypes. A beta-binomial differential abundance model was applied to find clonotypes that expanded or contracted between blood time points. Tumor-blood repertoire similarity was measured with the Baroni-Urbani and Buser coefficient, and groups were compared using two-tailed Wilcoxon tests in R. TCRdb limited this immuneACCESS table to in-frame rearrangements with V and J called. A share of clones is missing; checked studies link under half to unresolved V genes, and the rest is unexplained. V and J calls plus clone size are reproduced from that table; the DNA served to infer D and trimming. For this sample there are some 120,000 clones; about four fifths appear just once. 3% of the sample comes from the top ten.

CDR1 is given as SEHNR and CDR2 as FQNEAQ, both from the germline V gene (reference sequence). CDR3 length: 13 amino acids, cysteine to phenylalanine. The DNA shown is the 39-base CDR3, in frame from base 1. V is reduced by 6 bases and J by 11 bases, leaving a spacing of 19 bases between them. Source: blood, taken from a patient whose treatment included radiotherapy and nephrectomy. The receptor's source is a woman aged 55-75 years with renal cell carcinoma. The V gene is TRBV7-9 and the J gene is TRBJ1-1, with no D gene named confidently. The nucleotide sequence reads as follows: TGTGCCAGCAGTCAAATGGGCAGCGCAATGGCTTTCTTT. Its protein product is CASSQMGSAMAFF.